This T cell receptor beta chain was identified during a study of OX40 agonist ivuxolimab in advanced cancers. Whole-study context: Patients got intravenous ivuxolimab at 0.01 to 10 mg/kg every 2 weeks. Patients treated during dose escalation were battling hepatocellular carcinoma, melanoma, renal cell or head and neck cancer.

Per germline, CDR1 LNHNV and CDR2 YYDKDF (reference sequence). Trimming cost V 4 bases and J 4 bases, with 19 bases left between them. The CDR3 sequence is 16 residues long. Libraries were prepared by immunoSEQ multiplex PCR; TCRdb keeps only in-frame clonotypes and omits some of them. The sample consists of approximately 54,000 clones, 75% to 95% of them appearing once. This sequence was found in an adult with an advanced solid tumor such as melanoma, head and neck, liver or kidney cancer. The chain recombines TRBV15 with TRBJ1-1; possibly TRBD1 for D (6 bases). The sequencing here drew on CD4+ or CD8+ T cells sorted from blood, taken in a trial of the OX40 agonist ivuxolimab. The CDR3 region is CATSNIRTGTGTEAFF. The DNA of the CDR3 is TGTGCCACCAGCAACATAAGAACAGGGACGGGCACTGAAGCTTTCTTT.